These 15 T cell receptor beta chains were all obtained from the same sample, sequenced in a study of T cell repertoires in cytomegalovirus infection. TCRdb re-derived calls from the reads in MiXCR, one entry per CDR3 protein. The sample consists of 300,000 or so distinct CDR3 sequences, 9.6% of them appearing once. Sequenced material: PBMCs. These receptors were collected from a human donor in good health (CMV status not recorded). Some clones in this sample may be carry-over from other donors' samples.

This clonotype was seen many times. CDR3: CASGLAASTDTQYF. The CDR3 DNA is TGTGCTAGTGGTTTGGCAGCTAGCACAGATACGCAGTATTTT. The V and J genes are TRBV12-5 and TRBJ2-3; D is unclear. V lost 1 base and J lost 0, with 5 bases in between. The CDR3 runs to 14 residues. CDR1 is LGHNT and CDR2 is FRNRAP in the germline V gene.

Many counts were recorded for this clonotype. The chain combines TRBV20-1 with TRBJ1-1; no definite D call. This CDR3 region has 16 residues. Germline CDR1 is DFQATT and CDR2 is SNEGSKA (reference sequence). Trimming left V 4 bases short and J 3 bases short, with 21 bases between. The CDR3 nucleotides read TGCAGTGCTAAATCCTACAACTCTCGGAGGGACACTGAAGCTTTCTTT. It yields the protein CSAKSYNSRRDTEAFF.

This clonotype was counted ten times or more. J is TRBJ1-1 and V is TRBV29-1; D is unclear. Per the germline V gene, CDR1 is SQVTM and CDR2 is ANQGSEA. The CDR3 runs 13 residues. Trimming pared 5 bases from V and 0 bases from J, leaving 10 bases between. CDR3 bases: TGCAGCGTTTTGTCCGATTTGAACACTGAAGCTTTCTTT. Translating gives CSVLSDLNTEAFF.

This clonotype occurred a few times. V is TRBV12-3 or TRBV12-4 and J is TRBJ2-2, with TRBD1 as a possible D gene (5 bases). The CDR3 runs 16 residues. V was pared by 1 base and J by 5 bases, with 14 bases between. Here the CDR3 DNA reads TGTGCCAGCAGTTTAGGGGGCCCTGGCGGAACCGGGGAGCTGTTTTTT. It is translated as CASSLGGPGGTGELFF.

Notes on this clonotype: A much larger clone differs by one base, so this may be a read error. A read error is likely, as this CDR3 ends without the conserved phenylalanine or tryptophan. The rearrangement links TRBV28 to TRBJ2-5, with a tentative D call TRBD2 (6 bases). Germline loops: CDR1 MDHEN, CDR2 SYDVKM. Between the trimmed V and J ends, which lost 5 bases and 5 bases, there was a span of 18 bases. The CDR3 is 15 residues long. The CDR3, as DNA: TGTGCCAGCAGTCCCCCTCCTCATCGGGGGGAGACCCAGTACCTC. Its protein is CASSPPPHRGETQYL.

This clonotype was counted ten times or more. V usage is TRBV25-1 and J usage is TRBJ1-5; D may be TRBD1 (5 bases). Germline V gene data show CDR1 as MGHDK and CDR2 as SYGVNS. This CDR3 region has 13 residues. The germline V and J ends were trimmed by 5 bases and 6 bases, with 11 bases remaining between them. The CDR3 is CASSWRGGQPQHF. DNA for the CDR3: TGTGCCAGCAGTTGGAGGGGCGGTCAGCCCCAGCATTTT.

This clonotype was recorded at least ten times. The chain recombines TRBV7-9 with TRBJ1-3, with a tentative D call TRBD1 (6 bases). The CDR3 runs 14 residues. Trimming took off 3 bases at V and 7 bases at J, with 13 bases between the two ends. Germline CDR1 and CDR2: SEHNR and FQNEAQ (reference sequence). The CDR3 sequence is CASSLEGGANTIYF. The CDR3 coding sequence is TGTGCCAGCAGCTTGGAGGGGGGGGCGAACACCATATATTTT.

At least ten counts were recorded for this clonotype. Written as DNA, the CDR3 is TGTGCCAGCAGCGATCGGAGGGACACTGAAGCTTTCTTT. It yields the protein CASSDRRDTEAFF. The V and J genes are TRBV7-9 and TRBJ1-1, with D uncertain. Trimming pared 5 bases from V and 3 bases from J, leaving 10 bases between. Germline V gene sequence: CDR1 SEHNR, CDR2 FQNEAQ (reference sequence). The CDR3 length is 13 residues.

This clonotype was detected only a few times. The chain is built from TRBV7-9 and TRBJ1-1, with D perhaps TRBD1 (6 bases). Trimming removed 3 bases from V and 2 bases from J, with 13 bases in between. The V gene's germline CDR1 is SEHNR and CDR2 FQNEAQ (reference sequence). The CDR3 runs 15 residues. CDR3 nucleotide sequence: TGTGCCAGCAGCTTGGGGGGGACACTTAACACTGAAGCTTTCTTT. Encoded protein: CASSLGGTLNTEAFF.

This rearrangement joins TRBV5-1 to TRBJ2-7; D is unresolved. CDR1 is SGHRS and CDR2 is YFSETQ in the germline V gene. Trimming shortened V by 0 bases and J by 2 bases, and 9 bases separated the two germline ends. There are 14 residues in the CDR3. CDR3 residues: CASSLELPAYEQYF. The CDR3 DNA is TGCGCCAGCAGCTTGGAACTGCCAGCCTACGAGCAGTACTTC.

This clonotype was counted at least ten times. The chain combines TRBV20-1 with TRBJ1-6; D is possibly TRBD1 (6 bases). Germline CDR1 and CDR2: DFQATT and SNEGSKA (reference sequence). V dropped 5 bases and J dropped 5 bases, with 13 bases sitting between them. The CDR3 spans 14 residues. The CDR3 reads CSARISGDNSPLHF. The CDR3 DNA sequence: TGCAGTGCTCGTATTTCAGGGGATAATTCACCCCTCCACTTT.

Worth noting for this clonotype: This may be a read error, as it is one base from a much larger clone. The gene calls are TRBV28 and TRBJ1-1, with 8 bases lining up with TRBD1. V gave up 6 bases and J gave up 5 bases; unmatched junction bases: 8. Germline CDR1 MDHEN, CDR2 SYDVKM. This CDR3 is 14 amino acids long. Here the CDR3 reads CASSRTGGRTEAFF. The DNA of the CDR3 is TGTGCCAGCAGCCGAACAGGGGGTCGGACTGAAGCTTTCTTT.

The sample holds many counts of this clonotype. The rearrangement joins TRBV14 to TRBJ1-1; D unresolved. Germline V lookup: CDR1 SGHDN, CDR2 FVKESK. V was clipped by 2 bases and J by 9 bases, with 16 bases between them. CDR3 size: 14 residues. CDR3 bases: TGTGCCAGCAGCCAAACCCCTCTCGGGGAGAAAGCTTTCTTT. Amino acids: CASSQTPLGEKAFF.

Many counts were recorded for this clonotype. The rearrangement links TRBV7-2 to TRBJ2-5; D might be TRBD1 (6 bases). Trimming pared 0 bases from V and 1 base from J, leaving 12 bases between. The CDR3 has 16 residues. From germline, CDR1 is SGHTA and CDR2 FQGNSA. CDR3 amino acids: CASSLAGANRQETQYF. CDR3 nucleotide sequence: TGTGCCAGCAGCTTAGCGGGGGCCAACCGCCAAGAGACCCAGTACTTC.

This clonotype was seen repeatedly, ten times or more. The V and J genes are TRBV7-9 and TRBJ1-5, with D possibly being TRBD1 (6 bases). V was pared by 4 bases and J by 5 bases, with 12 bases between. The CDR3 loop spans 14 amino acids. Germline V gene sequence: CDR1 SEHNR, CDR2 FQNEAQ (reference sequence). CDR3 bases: TGTGCCAGCAGCTCGCGGGACAATTATCAGCCCCAGCATTTT. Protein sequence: CASSSRDNYQPQHF.